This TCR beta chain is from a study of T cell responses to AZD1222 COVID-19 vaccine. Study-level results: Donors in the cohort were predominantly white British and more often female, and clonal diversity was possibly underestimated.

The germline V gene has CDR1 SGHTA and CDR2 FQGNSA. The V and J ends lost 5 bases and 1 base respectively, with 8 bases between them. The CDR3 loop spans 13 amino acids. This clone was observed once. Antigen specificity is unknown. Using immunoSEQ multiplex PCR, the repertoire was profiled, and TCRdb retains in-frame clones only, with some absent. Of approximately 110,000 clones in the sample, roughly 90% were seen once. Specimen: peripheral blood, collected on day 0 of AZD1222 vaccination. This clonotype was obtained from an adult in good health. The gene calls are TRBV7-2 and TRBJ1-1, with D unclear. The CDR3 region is CASSGRGNTEAFF. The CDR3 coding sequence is TGTGCCAGCAGCGGACGGGGGAACACTGAAGCTTTCTTT.